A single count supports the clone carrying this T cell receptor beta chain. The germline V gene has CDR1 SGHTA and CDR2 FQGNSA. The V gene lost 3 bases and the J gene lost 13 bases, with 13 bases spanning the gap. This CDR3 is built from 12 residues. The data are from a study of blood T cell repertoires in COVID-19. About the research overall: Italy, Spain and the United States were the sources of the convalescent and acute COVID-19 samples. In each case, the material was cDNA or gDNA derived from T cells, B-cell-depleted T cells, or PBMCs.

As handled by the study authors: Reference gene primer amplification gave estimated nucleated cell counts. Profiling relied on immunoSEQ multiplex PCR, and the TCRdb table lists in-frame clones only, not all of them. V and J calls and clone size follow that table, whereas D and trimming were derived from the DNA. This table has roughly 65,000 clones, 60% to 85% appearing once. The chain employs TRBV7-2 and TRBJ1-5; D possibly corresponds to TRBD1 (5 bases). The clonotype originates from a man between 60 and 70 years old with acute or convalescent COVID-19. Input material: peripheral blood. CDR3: CASSFRQGRQHF. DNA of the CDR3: TGTGCCAGCAGCTTTCGGCAGGGAAGACAGCATTTT.